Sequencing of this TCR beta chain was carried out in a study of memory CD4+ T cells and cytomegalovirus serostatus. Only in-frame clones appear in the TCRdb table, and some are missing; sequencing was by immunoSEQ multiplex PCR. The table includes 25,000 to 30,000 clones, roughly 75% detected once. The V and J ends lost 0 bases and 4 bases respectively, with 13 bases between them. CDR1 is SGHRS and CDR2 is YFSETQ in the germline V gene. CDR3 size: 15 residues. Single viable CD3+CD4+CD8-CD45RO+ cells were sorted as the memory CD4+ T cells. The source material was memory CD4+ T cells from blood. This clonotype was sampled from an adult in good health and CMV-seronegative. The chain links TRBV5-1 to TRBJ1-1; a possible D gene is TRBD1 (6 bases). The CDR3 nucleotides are TGCGCCAGCAGCTTGGAGATGGGGGCCATCACTGAAGCTTTCTTT. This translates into CASSLEMGAITEAFF. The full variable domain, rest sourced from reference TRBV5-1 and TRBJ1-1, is KAGVTQTPRYLIKTRGQQVTLSCSPISGHRSVSWYQQTPGQGLQFLFEYFSETQRNKGNFPGRFSGRQFSNSRSEMNVSTLELGDSALYLCASSLEMGAITEAFFGQGTRLTVV.